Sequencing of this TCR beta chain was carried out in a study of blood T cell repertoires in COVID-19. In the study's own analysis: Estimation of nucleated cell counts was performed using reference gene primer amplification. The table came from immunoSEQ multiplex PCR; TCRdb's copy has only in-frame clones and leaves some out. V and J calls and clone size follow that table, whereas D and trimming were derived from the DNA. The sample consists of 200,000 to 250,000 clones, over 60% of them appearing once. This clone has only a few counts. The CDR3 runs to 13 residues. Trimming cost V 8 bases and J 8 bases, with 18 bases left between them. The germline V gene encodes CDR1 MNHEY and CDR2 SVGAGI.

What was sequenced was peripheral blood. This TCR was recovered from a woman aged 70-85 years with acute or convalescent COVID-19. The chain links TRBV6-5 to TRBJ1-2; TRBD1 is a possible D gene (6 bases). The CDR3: CASSRTVQGGYTF. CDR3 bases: TGTGCCAGCTCCAGGACAGTCCAAGGGGGCTACACCTTC.